This T cell receptor beta chain was recorded in a study of T cell repertoires in cytomegalovirus infection. Turning to the study itself: Public TCR beta signatures marked donors with CMV infection and the matching HLA.

Points from the study as a whole: Carriage of CMV together with the relevant HLA was identifiable through cumulative public TCR beta family frequency. Clonotype analysis showed dominance of the ex vivo response by HLA-C-restricted CMV-specific TCR beta clonotypes.

This CDR3 is built from 14 residues. V lost 5 bases to trimming and J lost 4 bases; unmatched junction nucleotides: 6. CDR1 SNHLY and CDR2 FYNNEI come from the germline V gene. TCRdb analysed the reads with MiXCR anew, one entry per CDR3 protein. There are approximately 500,000 distinct CDR3 sequences in the sample; 26% occur only once, and less than 15% lies in the top ten. Note on this clonotype: The antigen is undetermined.

The sample comprised PBMCs. The TCR comes from a human donor in good health (CMV status not recorded). Some clones in this sample may be carry-over from other donors' samples. The chain employs TRBV2 and TRBJ2-7; TRBD1 aligns across 9 bases. CDR3 bases: TGTGCCAGCAGTAGGACAGGGGAAAGGTACGAGCAGTACTTC. This encodes CASSRTGERYEQYF.